Below are 16 T cell receptor beta chains sequenced from a single sample in a study of cytomegalovirus exposure and HLA in healthy donors. PCR primers comprised 60 Vbeta and 13 Jbeta primers. Produced via immunoSEQ multiplex PCR; TCRdb's table is partial and in-frame only. The sample consists of about 170,000 clones, around three quarters of them appearing once. Sequenced material: PBMCs. These receptors came from a woman aged 45-60 years in good health and CMV-seronegative.

This rearrangement joins TRBV9 to TRBJ2-6; the match to TRBD1 covers 8 bases. CDR3 length equals 15 residues. The V segment lost 7 bases and the J segment 0 bases; nucleotides outside the gene matches: 3. The germline V gene has CDR1 SGDLS and CDR2 YYNGEE. CDR3 in DNA: TGTGCCAGCGGGACAGGACTCTCTGGGGCCAACGTCCTGACTTTC. It codes for CASGTGLSGANVLTF.

The chain recombines TRBV7-9 with TRBJ1-1, with D possibly matching TRBD1 (5 bases). From germline, CDR1 is SEHNR and CDR2 FQNEAQ (reference sequence). V dropped 0 bases and J dropped 5 bases, with 7 bases sitting between them. This CDR3 comprises 13 residues. DNA of the CDR3: TGTGCCAGCAGCTTAGCTGGGGCTACTGAAGCTTTCTTT. Its translation is CASSLAGATEAFF.

The chain couples TRBV19 to TRBJ2-1, with D unclear. This CDR3 region has 16 residues. The germline CDR1 and CDR2 sequences are LNHDA and SQIVND (reference sequence). V lost 1 base, J lost 2 bases, and 12 bases lay in between. CDR3 residues: CASSIVEAAPYNEQFF. In DNA form, the CDR3 reads TGTGCCAGTAGTATAGTTGAAGCCGCCCCCTACAATGAGCAGTTCTTC.

The chain recombines TRBV5-1 with TRBJ2-5; TRBD1 agrees at 7 bases. Germline lookup yields CDR1 SGHRS and CDR2 YFSETQ. The CDR3 is made up of 16 amino acids. V lost 0 bases to trimming and J lost 5 bases; unmatched junction nucleotides: 10. Here the CDR3 reads CASSLGYRGFEETQYF. CDR3 bases: TGCGCCAGCAGCTTGGGGTACAGGGGTTTTGAGGAGACCCAGTACTTC.

This clone is a singleton in its sample. The gene calls are TRBV7-2 and TRBJ2-5, with TRBD1 identical over 7 bases. V shed 5 bases, J shed 4 bases, and the junction held 4 bases outside the gene matches. Germline CDR1 SGHTA, CDR2 FQGNSA. This CDR3 is built from 13 residues. The CDR3, as DNA: TGTGCCAGCAGCGTAGACAGGGCAGAGACCCAGTACTTC. Translating gives CASSVDRAETQYF.

This chain's CDR3 is CASRQGGVEETQYF. The CDR3 DNA reads as TGTGCCAGCAGGCAGGGGGGAGTAGAAGAGACCCAGTACTTC. The chain recombines TRBV28 with TRBJ2-5, with D perhaps TRBD1 (7 bases). The CDR3 sequence is 14 residues long. Trimming cost V 6 bases and J 3 bases, with 14 bases left between them. Germline-derived CDR1 and CDR2 are MDHEN and SYDVKM.

The J gene is TRBJ2-1, the V gene TRBV27, with D tentatively TRBD2 (5 bases). Trimming left V 5 bases short and J 4 bases short, with 12 bases between. CDR1 and CDR2 from the germline V gene are MNHEY and SMNVEV (reference sequence). CDR3 length equals 14 residues. Written as DNA, the CDR3 is TGTGCCAGCAGTATAGGACTGACATACAATGAGCAGTTCTTC. Translating gives CASSIGLTYNEQFF.

The rearrangement joins TRBV6-4 to TRBJ2-3, with D tentatively TRBD1 (6 bases). The CDR3 length is 14 residues. Germline values: CDR1 MRHNA, CDR2 SNTAGT. Between the trimmed V and J ends, which lost 4 bases and 2 bases, there was a span of 10 bases. The CDR3 region is CASSAQGPTDTQYF. DNA of the CDR3: TGTGCCAGCAGTGCTCAGGGGCCCACAGATACGCAGTATTTT.

V is TRBV7-6 and J is TRBJ2-5, with D perhaps matching TRBD2 (5 bases). This CDR3 comprises 13 residues. Trimming took 2 bases from V and 7 from J, leaving 11 bases between them. Germline assignment: CDR1 SGHVS and CDR2 FNYEAQ. CDR3 sequence: CASSLLGEGTQYF. In DNA, the CDR3 is TGTGCCAGCAGCTTACTGGGCGAGGGGACCCAGTACTTC.

The rearrangement uses TRBV11-2 and TRBJ1-6, with D unresolved. With 5 bases removed from V and 0 bases from J, the gap between germline ends came to 8 bases. The CDR3 spans 15 residues. Per the germline V gene, CDR1 is SGHAT and CDR2 is FQNNGV. CDR3 in amino acids: CASSPLSSYNSPLHF. As DNA, the CDR3 is TGTGCCAGCAGCCCGCTCAGCTCCTATAATTCACCCCTCCACTTT.

This clone showed up just a few times. This sequence joins TRBV4-2 and TRBJ1-2, with D hard to call. The CDR3 has 19 amino acids. Germline V CDR1 and CDR2: LGHNA, YNFKEQ. Trimming removed 0 bases at V and 5 bases at J, with 25 bases between. The CDR3 loop reads CASSQEPAQNRLVPYGYTF. In nucleotides, the CDR3 is TGTGCCAGCAGCCAAGAGCCAGCCCAAAACCGACTCGTCCCTTATGGCTACACCTTC.

CDR3 sequence: CASSQGQMNTEAFF. The CDR3 DNA follows: TGCGCCAGCAGCCAAGGACAGATGAACACTGAAGCTTTCTTT. The chain links TRBV4-3 to TRBJ1-1; D might be TRBD1 (5 bases). Germline values: CDR1 LGHNA, CDR2 YSLEER. CDR3 length: 14 residues. V was pared by 1 base and J by 0 bases, with 6 bases between.

On this clone itself: The sample contains more than one DNA sequence encoding this CDR3. V and J are TRBV6-5 and TRBJ1-6, with 10 bases that match TRBD1. The germline gives CDR1 MNHEY, CDR2 SVGAGI. CDR3 size: 14 residues. V was clipped by 6 bases and J by 7 bases; unmatched bases: 3. This CDR3 is CASRGTGANSPLHF. As DNA, the CDR3 is TGTGCCAGCAGAGGGACAGGGGCCAATTCACCCCTCCACTTT.

V is TRBV14 and J is TRBJ2-3; maybe TRBD1 (7 bases). Germline CDR1 reads SGHDN; CDR2 reads FVKESK. This CDR3 contains 15 residues. V was shortened by 1 base and J by 4 bases, with 12 bases between the two germline ends. The CDR3 coding sequence is TGTGCCAGCAGCCAAGGCAGGGGGGCCCCAGATACGCAGTATTTT. Amino acids: CASSQGRGAPDTQYF. The variable domain in full, completed from reference TRBV14 and TRBJ2-3, reads EAGVTQFPSHSVIEKGQTVTLRCDPISGHDNLYWYRRVMGKEIKFLLHFVKESKQDESGMPNNRFLAERTGGTYSTLKVQPAELEDSGVYFCASSQGRGAPDTQYFGPGTRLTVL.

The count of this clone is one. The V gene is TRBV19, the J gene TRBJ2-1; 7 bases map to TRBD1. Germline loops: CDR1 LNHDA, CDR2 SQIVND (reference sequence). V dropped 6 bases and J dropped 6; count of bases not matched to a gene: 11. The CDR3 is 15 amino acids. For the CDR3, the DNA is TGTGCCAGTAGCCCTTTGAGTCCAGGGGGCAATGAGCAGTTCTTC. This codes for CASSPLSPGGNEQFF.

The chain joins TRBV6-1 to TRBJ1-6; 7 nucleotides match TRBD1. The V gene end was trimmed by 1 base and the J gene end by 9 bases; junction bases not matched to a gene: 6. CDR1 MNHNS and CDR2 SASEGT come from the germline V gene. CDR3 length: 15 amino acids. In nucleotides, the CDR3 is TGTGCCAGCAGTGAAGGGGTGACAGGGATTTCACCCCTCCACTTT. Translating gives CASSEGVTGISPLHF.